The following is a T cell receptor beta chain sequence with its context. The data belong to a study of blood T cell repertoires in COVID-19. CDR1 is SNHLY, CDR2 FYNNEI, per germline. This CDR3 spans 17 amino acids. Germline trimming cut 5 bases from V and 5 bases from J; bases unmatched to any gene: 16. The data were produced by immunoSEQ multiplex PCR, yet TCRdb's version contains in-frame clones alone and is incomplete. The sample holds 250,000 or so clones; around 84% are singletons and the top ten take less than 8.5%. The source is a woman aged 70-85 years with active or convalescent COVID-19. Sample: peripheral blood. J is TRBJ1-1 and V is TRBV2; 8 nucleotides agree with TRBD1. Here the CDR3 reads CASSSQTGAFSWTEAFF. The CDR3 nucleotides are TGTGCCAGCAGTTCACAGACAGGGGCCTTCTCCTGGACTGAAGCTTTCTTT.